A single count supports the clone carrying this TCR beta chain. No antigen is known for it. The assay was immunoSEQ multiplex PCR, and TCRdb's table has in-frame clones only and misses some. The sample has around 300,000 clones, 85% to 90% seen once. This specimen belongs to a study of cytomegalovirus exposure and HLA in healthy donors. This CDR3 has 14 residues. V was clipped by 4 bases and J by 3 bases, with 14 bases between them. Per germline, CDR1 SGHKS and CDR2 YYEKEE (reference sequence). Study findings and constraints: Cytomegalovirus association was assigned to 170 or so TCR beta chains. Later, an analysis found that TCR clusters from the first cohort tended to co-occur in the roughly 120 validation repertoires. In vitro data verified three CMV-associated chains as specific for CMV antigens.

Separation from the approximately 720-subject first cohort characterized the roughly 110-subject validation cohort, to which the donors belonged. The sample was PBMCs. The receptor was derived from a woman aged 18-29 years in good health and CMV-seronegative. This chain links TRBV5-5 with TRBJ2-7; D gene uncertain. The CDR3 DNA reads as TGTGCCAGCAGCCCTTCCGGTACCAACTACGAGCAGTACTTC. It yields the protein CASSPSGTNYEQYF.